This TCR beta chain was recorded in a study of spatial heterogeneity in lung cancer. MiXCR, applied by TCRdb to the 5' RACE reads, yields one record per CDR3 protein. Among around 26,000 distinct CDR3 sequences listed, roughly 7% were seen once. The time point here: sample taken at primary tumor resection. The approximately 67 donors had untreated early-stage non-small cell lung cancer. Unsorted whole RNA from tumor, nontumor lung or frozen PBMC underwent sequencing. The CDR3 extends over 15 amino acids. Looked up from germline, CDR1 is LGHDT and CDR2 is YNNKEL (reference sequence). Trimming left V 2 bases short and J 4 bases short, with 14 bases between.

Sequences were derived from PBMCs, sampled at surgery. J is TRBJ1-1 and V is TRBV3-1; a weak D match, TRBD1 (5 bases). The origin of this receptor is a male donor with early-stage non-small cell lung cancer. The CDR3 DNA sequence: TGTGCCAGCAGCCAATCTGGGGCTTGGGTCACTGAAGCTTTCTTT. Protein product: CASSQSGAWVTEAFF.